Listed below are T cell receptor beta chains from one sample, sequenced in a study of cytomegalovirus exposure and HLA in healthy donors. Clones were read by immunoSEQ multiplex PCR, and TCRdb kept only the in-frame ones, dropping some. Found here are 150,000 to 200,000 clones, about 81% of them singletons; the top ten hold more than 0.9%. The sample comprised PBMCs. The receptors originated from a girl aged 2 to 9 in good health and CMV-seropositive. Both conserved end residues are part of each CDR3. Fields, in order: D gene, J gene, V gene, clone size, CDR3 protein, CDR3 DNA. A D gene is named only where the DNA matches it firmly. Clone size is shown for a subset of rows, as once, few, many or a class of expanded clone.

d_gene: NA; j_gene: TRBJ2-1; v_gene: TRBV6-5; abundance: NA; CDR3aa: CASSSGNNEQFF; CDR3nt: TGTGCCAGCAGTTCTGGCAACAATGAGCAGTTCTTC
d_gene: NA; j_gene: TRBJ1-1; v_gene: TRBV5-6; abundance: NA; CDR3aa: CASSLRGGEGTEAFF; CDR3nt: TGTGCCAGCAGCTTGCGGGGGGGCGAGGGCACTGAAGCTTTCTTT
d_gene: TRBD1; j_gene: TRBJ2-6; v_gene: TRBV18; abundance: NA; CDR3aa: CASSPTTGPAGANVLTF; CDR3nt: TGTGCCAGCTCACCTACGACAGGGCCCGCTGGGGCCAACGTCCTGACTTTC
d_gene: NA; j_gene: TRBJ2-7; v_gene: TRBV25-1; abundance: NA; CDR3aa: CASSGMGAAYEQYF; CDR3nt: TGTGCCAGCAGTGGAATGGGGGCAGCCTACGAGCAGTACTTC
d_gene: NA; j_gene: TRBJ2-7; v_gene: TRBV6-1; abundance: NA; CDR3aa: CASRPVRGGRGEQYF; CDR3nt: TGTGCCAGCAGGCCAGTAAGGGGGGGTAGGGGCGAGCAGTACTTC
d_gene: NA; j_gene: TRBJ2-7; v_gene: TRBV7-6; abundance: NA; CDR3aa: CASSSLQGYEQYF; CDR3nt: TGTGCCAGCAGCTCACTACAGGGTTACGAGCAGTACTTC
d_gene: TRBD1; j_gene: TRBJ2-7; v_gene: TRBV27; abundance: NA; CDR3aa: CASSRDRGPYEQYF; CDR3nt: TGTGCCAGCAGTCGGGACAGGGGCCCCTACGAGCAGTACTTC
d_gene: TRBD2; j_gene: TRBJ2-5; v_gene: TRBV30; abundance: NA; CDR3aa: CAWSYGLAGVRETQYF; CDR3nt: TGTGCCTGGAGTTATGGACTAGCGGGAGTTCGAGAGACCCAGTACTTC
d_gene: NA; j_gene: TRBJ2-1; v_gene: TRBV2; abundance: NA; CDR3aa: CASSLYEQFF; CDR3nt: TGTGCCAGCAGCCTCTATGAGCAGTTCTTC
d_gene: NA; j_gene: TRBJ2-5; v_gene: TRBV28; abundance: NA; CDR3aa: CASTTDSETQYF; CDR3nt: TGTGCCAGCACAACGGACTCAGAGACCCAGTACTTC
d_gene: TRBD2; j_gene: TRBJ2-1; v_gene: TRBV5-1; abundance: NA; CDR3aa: CASSLWGSGSSYNEQFF; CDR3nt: TGCGCCAGCAGCTTGTGGGGTAGCGGGAGCTCCTACAATGAGCAGTTCTTC
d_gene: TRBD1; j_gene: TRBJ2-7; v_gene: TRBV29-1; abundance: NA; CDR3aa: CSVEVAGGASYEQYF; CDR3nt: TGCAGCGTTGAAGTCGCAGGGGGCGCGTCCTACGAGCAGTACTTC
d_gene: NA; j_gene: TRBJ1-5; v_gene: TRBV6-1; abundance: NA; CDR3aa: CASSEGRAQPQHF; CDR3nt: TGTGCCAGCAGTGAAGGCAGGGCTCAGCCCCAGCATTTT
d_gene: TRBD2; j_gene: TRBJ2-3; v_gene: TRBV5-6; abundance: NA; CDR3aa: CASSLGLADTQYF; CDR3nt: TGTGCCAGCAGCTTAGGACTAGCAGATACGCAGTATTTT
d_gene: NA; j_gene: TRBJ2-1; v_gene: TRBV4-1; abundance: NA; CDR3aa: CASSHGAGGYNEQFF; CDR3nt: TGCGCCAGCAGCCATGGAGCGGGTGGTTACAATGAGCAGTTCTTC
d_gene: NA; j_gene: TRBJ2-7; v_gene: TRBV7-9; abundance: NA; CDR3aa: CASSGTPYEQYF; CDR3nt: TGTGCCAGCAGCGGGACACCCTACGAGCAGTACTTC
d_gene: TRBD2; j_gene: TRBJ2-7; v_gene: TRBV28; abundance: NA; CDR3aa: CASTPIGGISYEQYF; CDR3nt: TGTGCCAGCACCCCGATCGGGGGGATCTCCTACGAGCAGTACTTC
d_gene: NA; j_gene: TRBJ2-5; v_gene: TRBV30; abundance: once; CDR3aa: CAWSRDLQETQYF; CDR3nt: TGTGCCTGGTCCCGGGACTTACAAGAGACCCAGTACTTC
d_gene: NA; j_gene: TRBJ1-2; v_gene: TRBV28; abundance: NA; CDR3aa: CASSPRRGGYTF; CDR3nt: TGTGCCAGCAGCCCTCGACGGGGTGGCTACACCTTC
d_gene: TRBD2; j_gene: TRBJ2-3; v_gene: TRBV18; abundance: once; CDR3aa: CASSLRLAGYTDTQYF; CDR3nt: TGTGCCAGCTCCCTGAGACTAGCGGGTTACACAGATACGCAGTATTTT
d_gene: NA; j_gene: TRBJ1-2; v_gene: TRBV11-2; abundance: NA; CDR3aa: CASSKRALWGGYTF; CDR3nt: TGTGCCAGCAGCAAGAGGGCCCTCTGGGGTGGCTACACCTTC
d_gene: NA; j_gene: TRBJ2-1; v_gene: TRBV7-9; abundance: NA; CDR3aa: CASSLTGLYNEQFF; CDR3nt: TGTGCCAGCAGCTTGACAGGACTTTACAATGAGCAGTTCTTC
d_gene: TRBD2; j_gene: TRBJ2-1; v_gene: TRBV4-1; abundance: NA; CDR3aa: CASSQPTSGSSYNEQFF; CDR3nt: TGCGCCAGCAGCCAACCGACTAGCGGGAGTTCCTACAATGAGCAGTTCTTC
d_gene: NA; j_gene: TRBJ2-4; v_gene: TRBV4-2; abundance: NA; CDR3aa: CASSQEKNIQYF; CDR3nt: TGTGCCAGCAGCCAGGAGAAAAACATTCAGTACTTC
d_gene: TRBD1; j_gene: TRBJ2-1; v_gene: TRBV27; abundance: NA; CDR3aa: CASSLQGAYNEQFF; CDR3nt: TGTGCCAGCAGTTTACAGGGGGCCTACAATGAGCAGTTCTTC
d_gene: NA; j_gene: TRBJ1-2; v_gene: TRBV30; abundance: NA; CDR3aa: CAWSVRGFNYGYTF; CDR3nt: TGTGCCTGGAGTGTACGGGGGTTTAACTATGGCTACACCTTC